This is a list of T cell receptor beta chains from one sample in a study of T cell responses to AZD1222 COVID-19 vaccine. The method was immunoSEQ multiplex PCR; TCRdb's version includes in-frame clones alone and lacks a portion of them. The profile shows roughly 100,000 clones, roughly 82% of them singletons. The specimen comprised peripheral blood, sampled on day 0 of AZD1222 vaccination. These receptors were obtained from an adult in good health. Each CDR3 is given with its conserved first and last residue. The D gene is left open where the match is weak. The listing skips clone size in some rows; elsewhere it reads once, few, many or a size class.

J: TRBJ1-6
D: -
size: -
V: TRBV27
CDR3: CASSFWGAAGQGSSPLHF
DNA: TGTGCCAGCAGTTTTTGGGGGGCCGCGGGGCAGGGGTCCTCACCCCTCCACTTT

J: TRBJ1-2
D: -
size: -
V: TRBV27
CDR3: CASSLIGNYGYTF
DNA: TGTGCCAGCAGTTTAATTGGGAACTATGGCTACACCTTC

J: TRBJ1-1
D: TRBD1
size: -
V: TRBV5-1
CDR3: CASSLNRGMNTEAFF
DNA: TGCGCCAGCAGCTTAAACAGGGGAATGAACACTGAAGCTTTCTTT

J: TRBJ1-2
D: -
size: -
V: TRBV5-6
CDR3: CASSSRVYGYTF
DNA: TGTGCCAGCAGCTCTCGCGTCTATGGCTACACCTTC

J: TRBJ2-5
D: -
size: -
V: TRBV19
CDR3: CASSTSVVGETQYF
DNA: TGTGCCAGTAGTACCTCGGTGGTAGGAGAGACCCAGTACTTC

J: TRBJ2-2
D: TRBD2
size: -
V: TRBV4-3
CDR3: CASSQDWGGGPGELFF
DNA: TGCGCCAGCAGCCAAGACTGGGGCGGGGGTCCCGGGGAGCTGTTTTTT

J: TRBJ2-4
D: TRBD2
size: -
V: TRBV19
CDR3: CASSVRGGPNIQYF
DNA: TGTGCCAGTAGTGTACGGGGGGGCCCCAACATTCAGTACTTC

J: TRBJ1-2
D: -
size: -
V: TRBV10-3
CDR3: CAIMLRAYGYTF
DNA: TGTGCCATCATGCTGCGGGCCTATGGCTACACCTTC

J: TRBJ1-1
D: -
size: -
V: TRBV3-1/TRBV3-2
CDR3: CASSQSSGEAFF
DNA: TGTGCCAGCAGCCAATCCTCAGGGGAAGCTTTCTTT

J: TRBJ1-1
D: TRBD1
size: -
V: TRBV2
CDR3: CATDRAGTMNTEAFF
DNA: TGTGCCACGGACAGGGCAGGGACCATGAACACTGAAGCTTTCTTT

J: TRBJ2-2
D: TRBD2
size: -
V: TRBV19
CDR3: CASSIISGGATGELFF
DNA: TGTGCCAGTAGTATAATTAGCGGGGGGGCTACCGGGGAGCTGTTTTTT

J: TRBJ1-2
D: -
size: many
V: TRBV6-6
CDR3: CASMGSGGGYTF
DNA: TGTGCCAGCATGGGGTCGGGGGGAGGCTACACCTTC

J: TRBJ1-1
D: TRBD1
size: -
V: TRBV10-3
CDR3: CAIRLTDRDTEAFF
DNA: TGTGCCATCAGACTAACGGACAGGGACACTGAAGCTTTCTTT

J: TRBJ1-3
D: -
size: -
V: TRBV6-5
CDR3: CASSRVASGNTIYF
DNA: TGTGCCAGCAGTCGTGTCGCCTCTGGAAACACCATATATTTT

J: TRBJ1-1
D: -
size: -
V: TRBV5-1
CDR3: CASSRHKNTEAFF
DNA: TGCGCCAGCAGTAGACATAAGAACACTGAAGCTTTCTTT

J: TRBJ1-2
D: -
size: few
V: TRBV5-6
CDR3: CASSLARQSYGYTF
DNA: TGTGCCAGCAGCTTGGCTCGCCAGAGCTATGGCTACACCTTC

J: TRBJ1-2
D: -
size: -
V: TRBV7-8
CDR3: CASSLYGTLPRGYTF
DNA: TGTGCCAGCAGCTTATATGGTACGCTCCCTAGGGGCTACACCTTC

J: TRBJ2-5
D: -
size: -
V: TRBV12-3/TRBV12-4
CDR3: CASARDVQETQYF
DNA: TGTGCCAGTGCAAGGGACGTCCAAGAGACCCAGTACTTC

J: TRBJ1-1
D: -
size: once
V: TRBV6-1
CDR3: CASGATQNTEAFF
DNA: TGTGCCAGCGGTGCGACACAGAACACTGAAGCTTTCTTT

J: TRBJ1-2
D: -
size: -
V: TRBV29-1
CDR3: CSVSGTTTNYGYTF
DNA: TGCAGCGTCTCTGGGACAACAACTAACTATGGCTACACCTTC

J: TRBJ2-7
D: TRBD1
size: -
V: TRBV5-1
CDR3: CASSPGTGLNEQYF
DNA: TGCGCCAGCAGCCCGGGGACAGGGCTGAACGAGCAGTACTTC

J: TRBJ2-5
D: -
size: -
V: TRBV11-1
CDR3: CASSRRAETQYF
DNA: TGTGCCAGCAGCCGTCGGGCGGAGACCCAGTACTTC

J: TRBJ1-6
D: -
size: -
V: TRBV6-4
CDR3: CASSVLGRGNSPLHF
DNA: TGTGCCAGCAGTGTTTTGGGCAGGGGTAATTCACCCCTCCACTTT

J: TRBJ1-5
D: -
size: -
V: TRBV19
CDR3: CASQDGDYQPQHF
DNA: TGTGCCAGTCAAGACGGGGACTATCAGCCCCAGCATTTT

J: TRBJ2-7
D: -
size: -
V: TRBV27
CDR3: CASSPDPRDRRGGRHF
DNA: TGTGCCAGCAGTCCAGACCCCCGGGACAGGAGGGGGGGTAGGCACTTC

J: TRBJ1-6
D: -
size: -
V: TRBV4-3
CDR3: CASSQKDALWSSPLHF
DNA: TGCGCCAGCAGCCAGAAGGACGCGCTTTGGAGTTCACCCCTCCACTTT

J: TRBJ1-3
D: -
size: once
V: TRBV6-5
CDR3: CASSYSPAAGNTIYF
DNA: TGTGCCAGCAGTTACTCCCCAGCTGCCGGAAACACCATATATTTT

J: TRBJ1-6
D: TRBD1
size: -
V: TRBV6-6
CDR3: CASSLHRTDRDVSPLHF
DNA: TGTGCCAGCAGTCTACACCGAACCGACAGGGATGTTTCACCCCTCCACTTT

J: TRBJ1-2
D: TRBD1
size: many
V: TRBV5-1
CDR3: CASSGDSYGYTF
DNA: TGCGCCAGCAGCGGGGACAGCTATGGCTACACCTTC

J: TRBJ2-1
D: -
size: -
V: TRBV29-1
CDR3: CSGQNNEQFF
DNA: TGCAGCGGGCAGAACAATGAGCAGTTCTTC

J: TRBJ1-2
D: TRBD1
size: -
V: TRBV5-1
CDR3: CASSSRGDRGHGYTF
DNA: TGCGCCAGCAGCTCAAGAGGGGACAGGGGGCACGGCTACACCTTC

J: TRBJ1-3
D: -
size: few
V: TRBV7-8
CDR3: CASSLARQLGSGNTIYF
DNA: TGTGCCAGCAGCTTAGCGCGTCAGCTTGGCTCTGGAAACACCATATATTTT

J: TRBJ1-4
D: -
size: once
V: TRBV7-2
CDR3: CASSLNRVDEKLFF
DNA: TGTGCCAGCAGCTTAAACAGGGTAGACGAAAAACTGTTTTTT

J: TRBJ2-5
D: -
size: -
V: TRBV5-1
CDR3: CASSFGTAQETQYF
DNA: TGCGCCAGCAGCTTCGGGACGGCTCAAGAGACCCAGTACTTC

J: TRBJ2-5
D: -
size: -
V: TRBV7-7
CDR3: CASSPGTEETQYF
DNA: TGTGCCAGCAGCCCAGGGACTGAAGAGACCCAGTACTTC

J: TRBJ2-1
D: -
size: -
V: TRBV2
CDR3: CASSEPGDEQFF
DNA: TGTGCCAGCAGTGAACCAGGGGATGAGCAGTTCTTC

J: TRBJ1-1
D: TRBD1
size: -
V: TRBV11-2
CDR3: CASSLGDSFWAEAFF
DNA: TGTGCCAGCAGCTTAGGGGACAGTTTCTGGGCTGAAGCTTTCTTT

J: TRBJ1-5
D: TRBD1
size: -
V: TRBV6-6
CDR3: CASSRTGQGVNQPQHF
DNA: TGTGCCAGCAGTCGAACGGGACAGGGAGTTAATCAGCCCCAGCATTTT

J: TRBJ1-6
D: TRBD1
size: -
V: TRBV11-3
CDR3: CASSIGQGRSPLHF
DNA: TGTGCCAGCAGCATCGGACAGGGCCGGTCACCCCTCCACTTT

J: TRBJ2-2
D: -
size: -
V: TRBV19
CDR3: CASMVYSKNTGELFF
DNA: TGTGCCAGTATGGTATACTCTAAGAACACCGGGGAGCTGTTTTTT

J: TRBJ2-3
D: -
size: once
V: TRBV7-2
CDR3: CASSLDGARVAQQYF
DNA: TGTGCCAGCAGCTTAGATGGCGCCCGGGTGGCGCAGCAGTATTTT

J: TRBJ2-7
D: TRBD1
size: -
V: TRBV4-2
CDR3: CASSQGTGFNEQYF
DNA: TGTGCCAGCAGCCAAGGGACAGGGTTCAACGAGCAGTACTTC